One TCR beta chain is described in this entry. The table came from immunoSEQ multiplex PCR; TCRdb's copy has only in-frame clones and leaves some out. The table includes about 150,000 clones, 90% detected once. The CDR3 contains 20 residues. Germline V gene sequence: CDR1 ENHRY, CDR2 SYGVKD. V trimming: 3 bases; J trimming: 1 base; junction bases outside the gene matches: 19. These data are taken from a study of T cell responses to AZD1222 COVID-19 vaccine. J is TRBJ1-2 and V is TRBV10-3; 8 bases align to TRBD1. The source of this sequence is an adult in good health. The source material was peripheral blood, sampled on day 0 of AZD1222 vaccination. The CDR3 spells CAISDPDGGRGLLVNYGYTF. DNA for the CDR3: TGTGCCATCAGTGACCCGGACGGAGGCAGGGGGCTTCTTGTTAACTATGGCTACACCTTC.